Presented here are 16 T cell receptor beta chains from one specimen sequenced in a study of cytomegalovirus exposure and HLA in healthy donors. PCR amplification relied on 60 Vbeta primers (plus 13 Jbeta primers). Produced via immunoSEQ multiplex PCR; TCRdb's table is partial and in-frame only. The sample records 60,000 to 70,000 clones, 55% to 75% being singletons. Material for sequencing was PBMCs. The receptors here all came from a man aged 35 to 55 in good health and CMV-seropositive.

The J gene is TRBJ2-7, the V gene TRBV6-1; D call uncertain. The V gene's germline CDR1 is MNHNS and CDR2 SASEGT. The CDR3 spans 11 residues. Trimming pared 2 bases from V and 5 bases from J, leaving 4 bases between. CDR3 bases: TGTGCCAGCAGTGAAAGCCACGAGCAGTACTTC. Its translation: CASSESHEQYF.

The CDR3, as DNA: TGTGCCATCAGTGAGACGGGAGAGACCCAGTACTTC. Encoded protein: CAISETGETQYF. The chain links TRBV10-3 to TRBJ2-5, with unresolved D. The CDR3 sequence is 12 residues long. V was clipped by 2 bases and J by 4 bases, with 5 bases between them. Germline assignment: CDR1 ENHRY and CDR2 SYGVKD.

The chain is built from TRBV30 and TRBJ2-5; 10 positions agree with TRBD1. The J call may be incorrect, as the DNA end agrees better with TRBJ2-7. From germline, CDR1 is GTSNPN and CDR2 SVGIG (reference sequence). The CDR3 is 15 amino acids. DNA of the CDR3: TGTGCCTGGAGTGGGGGACAGGGGCTCACCTACGAGCAGTACTTC. Its translation is CAWSGGQGLTYEQYF.

The rearrangement uses TRBV7-2 and TRBJ1-2, with D tentatively TRBD1 (5 bases). Trimming pared 5 bases from V and 0 bases from J, leaving 22 bases between. Germline V gives CDR1 SGHTA, CDR2 FQGNSA. The CDR3 is 18 residues long. The CDR3 DNA reads TGTGCCAGCAGCCTACAGGCACAAGGGCCTCATTCTAACTATGGCTACACCTTC. Translating it yields CASSLQAQGPHSNYGYTF.

The gene calls are TRBV11-2 and TRBJ1-2; D perhaps matches TRBD1 (5 bases). The CDR3 contains 12 residues. The germline V gene has CDR1 SGHAT and CDR2 FQNNGV. V was trimmed by 5 bases and J by 3 bases, leaving 7 bases between them. The CDR3 reads CASSGAYYGYTF. CDR3 in DNA: TGTGCCAGCAGCGGGGCGTACTATGGCTACACCTTC.

This clone showed up just a few times. The chain employs TRBV11-2 and TRBJ2-2; 8 bases fit TRBD1. V lost 4 bases and J lost 4; bases outside the gene matches: 8. Germline CDR1 SGHAT, CDR2 FQNNGV. This CDR3 spans 16 amino acids. The DNA of the CDR3 is TGTGCCAGCAGCTCCTGGACAGGGTATGGCACCGGGGAGCTGTTTTTT. This sequence encodes CASSSWTGYGTGELFF.

The gene calls are TRBV5-1 and TRBJ2-5; 9 bases align to TRBD2. From germline, CDR1 is SGHRS and CDR2 YFSETQ. V lost 4 bases and J lost 5; bases outside the gene matches: 6. The CDR3 covers 14 residues. DNA of the CDR3: TGCGCCAGCAGCATGATAGCGGGGGCTGAGACCCAGTACTTC. Translating it yields CASSMIAGAETQYF.

Details on this clone: One end of the junction fails to match germline, which may point to a read error. The sample contains more than one DNA sequence encoding this CDR3. The CDR3 is CASSKGTGAGNTIYF. CDR3 in DNA: TGTGCCAGCAGCAAAGGGACAGGAGCTGGAAACACTATATATTTT. The V and J genes are TRBV9 and TRBJ1-3; 8 bases map to TRBD1. Germline CDR1 reads SGDLS; CDR2 reads YYNGEE. This CDR3 has 15 residues.

The V and J genes are TRBV29-1 and TRBJ1-1; D perhaps matches TRBD1 (6 bases). V was clipped by 8 bases and J by 2 bases, with 15 bases between them. There are 13 residues in the CDR3. Germline loops: CDR1 SQVTM, CDR2 ANQGSEA. CDR3 coding DNA: TGCAGCTTCTCCGGGACACTTAACACTGAAGCTTTCTTT. Protein sequence: CSFSGTLNTEAFF.

This rearrangement joins TRBV4-3 to TRBJ2-1; tentatively, D is TRBD2 (5 bases). Per the germline V gene, CDR1 is LGHNA and CDR2 is YSLEER. The CDR3 contains 15 residues. The V end lost 0 bases, the J end lost 1 base, and 7 bases lay between the germline ends. This chain's CDR3 is CASSQERASYNEQFF. The CDR3 DNA reads TGCGCCAGCAGCCAAGAGAGGGCTTCCTACAATGAGCAGTTCTTC.

The V call is TRBV11-2, the J call TRBJ2-7; maybe TRBD1 (5 bases). Germline V gives CDR1 SGHAT, CDR2 FQNNGV. V was cut by 2 bases and J by 2 bases, with 16 bases left in between. The CDR3 runs 16 residues. Here the CDR3 DNA reads TGTGCCAGCAGCTTATCTGGCCCCCGGACAACCTACGAGCAGTACTTC. This sequence encodes CASSLSGPRTTYEQYF.

About this clone: The junction does not match germline at one end; this may be a read error. The V and J genes are TRBV7-9 and TRBJ2-4; D is unclear. CDR3 size: 13 residues. The germline CDR1 and CDR2 sequences are SEHNR and FQNEAQ (reference sequence). The CDR3 spells CPSSQSGKNIQYF. CDR3 DNA: TGTCCCAGCAGCCAGTCCGGGAAAAACATTCAGTACTTC. The entire variable domain, with the rest obtained from reference TRBV7-9 and TRBJ2-4, is as follows: DTGVSQNPRHKITKRGQNVTFRCDPISEHNRLYWYRQTLGQGPEFLTYFQNEAQLEKSRLLSDRFSAERPKGSFSTLEIQRTEQGDSAMYLCPSSQSGKNIQYFGAGTRLSVL.

The chain carries TRBV6-5 and TRBJ1-2, with a tentative D call TRBD1 (5 bases). The CDR3 spans 14 residues. Trimming took off 8 bases at V and 1 base at J, with 14 bases between the two ends. The germline V gene has CDR1 MNHEY and CDR2 SVGAGI. CDR3 region: CASWAWGFNYGYTF. CDR3 sequence (DNA): TGTGCCAGCTGGGCGTGGGGCTTTAACTATGGCTACACCTTC.

This clone was seen just once. This chain joins TRBV5-5 and TRBJ2-3; weak D call: TRBD2 (5 bases). The germline gives CDR1 SGHKS, CDR2 YYEKEE (reference sequence). V lost 1 base to trimming and J lost 0 bases, with 15 bases between them. This CDR3 comprises 17 residues. This chain's CDR3 is CASSLPSSTLSTDTQYF. For the CDR3, the DNA is TGTGCCAGCAGCTTGCCCTCTAGCACCCTAAGCACAGATACGCAGTATTTT.

The CDR3 is CASSFSSGGYNEQFF. CDR3 nucleotide sequence: TGTGCCAGCAGCTTTTCTAGCGGAGGATACAATGAGCAGTTCTTC. The chain joins TRBV7-2 to TRBJ2-1; 7 bases map to TRBD2. This CDR3 region has 15 residues. J was trimmed by 4 bases and V by 3 bases; bases with no gene match: 6. Per germline, CDR1 SGHTA and CDR2 FQGNSA.

The J gene is TRBJ2-3, the V gene TRBV4-2; D might be TRBD1 (5 bases). Trimming pared 5 bases from V and 1 base from J, leaving 10 bases between. Per germline, CDR1 LGHNA and CDR2 YNFKEQ. CDR3 length equals 14 residues. This CDR3 reads CASSLVGGTDTQYF. The CDR3 nucleotides are TGTGCCAGCAGCTTGGTAGGGGGCACAGATACGCAGTATTTT.